This TCR beta chain was found in a study of blood T cell repertoires in COVID-19. The CDR3 is 17 amino acids. Here immunoSEQ multiplex PCR was the method, and the copy in TCRdb shows in-frame clones only, minus some. Found here are approximately 200,000 clones, roughly nine tenths of them singletons; the top ten hold approximately 1.1%. The receptor was isolated from a man aged 25-45 years with acute or convalescent COVID-19. Sequenced: peripheral blood. The V call is TRBV21-1, the J call TRBJ2-1; the D call of TRBD1 is as the table states it, not checked on the DNA. TRBV21-1 corresponds to a pseudogene. As DNA, the CDR3 is TGTGCCAGCAGCCAACTACCCAGGGATCGTGAGAACAATGAGCAGTTCTTC. This encodes CASSQLPRDRENNEQFF.